A selection of T cell receptor beta chains follows, all from one sample in a study of PD-1 and CTLA-4 blockade in melanoma. Clones were read by immunoSEQ multiplex PCR, and TCRdb kept only the in-frame ones, dropping some. The sample consists of about 30,000 clones, roughly nine tenths of them appearing once. Sequencing used CD8+ T cells from peripheral blood, obtained before anti-PD-1 treatment. These receptors were obtained from a human donor with melanoma. CDR3s include the opening cysteine and the closing phenylalanine or tryptophan. A D gene is named only where the DNA matches it firmly. Expanded clones are given a class, and other clones once, few, many or no size at all.

J,D,size,V,DNA,CDR3
TRBJ2-7,-,-,TRBV27,TGTGCCAGCAGTCACCGGGATAAATCCTACGAGCAGTACTTC,CASSHRDKSYEQYF
TRBJ2-5,-,-,TRBV24-1,TGTGCCACCAGTGATTTGCAAGGAACCCAAGAGACCCAGTACTTC,CATSDLQGTQETQYF
TRBJ1-1,-,-,TRBV2,TGTGCCAGCACAGAAGGACACTTGAACACTGAAGCTTTCTTT,CASTEGHLNTEAFF
TRBJ2-5,-,-,TRBV6-2/TRBV6-3,TGTGCCAGCAGTTACATTCCCCCAGAGACCCAGTACTTC,CASSYIPPETQYF
TRBJ2-7,-,-,TRBV7-9,TGTGCCAGCAGTTCGCGGGACGGCGAATACGAGCAGTACTTC,CASSSRDGEYEQYF
TRBJ1-2,TRBD1,-,TRBV13,TGTGCCAGCAGCTTCGGGACAGGAGTGTATGGCTACACCTTC,CASSFGTGVYGYTF
TRBJ2-7,-,-,TRBV30,TGTGCCTGGAGTGAAAATGAACTCTACGAGCAGTACTTC,CAWSENELYEQYF
TRBJ2-7,-,-,TRBV25-1,TGTGCCAGCGTGGGGGGGGCTTCCAGCTCCTACGAGCAGTACTTC,CASVGGASSSYEQYF
TRBJ1-5,-,-,TRBV16,TGTGCCAGCAGCCAATCAGGGGTGTACAATCAGCCCCAGCATTTT,CASSQSGVYNQPQHF
TRBJ1-1,-,few,TRBV11-2,TGTGCCAGCAGTGGGGTGGGGCGCGCCTCTGAAGCTTTCTTT,CASSGVGRASEAFF
TRBJ1-1,-,-,TRBV29-1,TGCAGCGTCCCTGGCTGGGTTTCGAACACTGAAGCTTTCTTT,CSVPGWVSNTEAFF
TRBJ2-3,TRBD2,-,TRBV5-6,TGTGCCAGCAGCCACCTAGCGGGGGGTAAGGAAACGCAGTATTTT,CASSHLAGGKETQYF
TRBJ1-5,-,-,TRBV19,TGTGCCAGTAGTAGCTGGTCGGGCAATCAGCCCCAGCATTTT,CASSSWSGNQPQHF
TRBJ2-1,-,-,TRBV30,TGTGCCTGGAGACCGGGGCAGGGAGAGCAGTTCTTC,CAWRPGQGEQFF
TRBJ2-5,-,-,TRBV28,TGTGCCAGCAGTCTACCGGGGGAAGAGACCCAGTACTTC,CASSLPGEETQYF
TRBJ1-1,-,-,TRBV11-2,TGTGCCAGCAGCTTATTCAGGGACTCTGAAGCTTTCTTT,CASSLFRDSEAFF
TRBJ2-5,-,-,TRBV28,TGTGCCAGCAGTTTAGTCCAGGAGACCCAGTACTTC,CASSLVQETQYF
TRBJ1-6,-,-,TRBV28,TGTGCCAGCAGTTTGGGAAGCTCCTATAATTCACCCCTCCACTTT,CASSLGSSYNSPLHF
TRBJ1-4,-,-,TRBV4-1,TGCGCCAGCAGCCAAGTAGAATCGGATGAAAAACTGTTTTTT,CASSQVESDEKLFF
TRBJ2-3,-,-,TRBV11-2,TGTGCCAGCAGCTTATGGAGGACCGAAACGCAGTATTTT,CASSLWRTETQYF
TRBJ1-1,TRBD1,-,TRBV5-1,TGCGCCAGCAGCGCGTACAGGGGGGGCACTGAAGCTTTCTTT,CASSAYRGGTEAFF
TRBJ2-3,-,-,TRBV9,TGTGCCAGCAGCAAAGAAAGCACAGATACGCAGTATTTT,CASSKESTDTQYF
TRBJ1-5,-,-,TRBV7-9,TGTGCCAGCAGCCCCCTGGACGGCGGGGGTAATCAGCCCCAGCATTTT,CASSPLDGGGNQPQHF
TRBJ1-2,-,-,TRBV6-5,TGTGCCAGCAGGGCTGGTGGAGGGAGCTATGGCTACACCTTC,CASRAGGGSYGYTF
TRBJ2-1,-,-,TRBV28,TGTGCCAGCAGTATCACGGGGACACCTTCCTACAATGAGCAGTTCTTC,CASSITGTPSYNEQFF
TRBJ2-7,-,-,TRBV6-5,TGTGCCAGCAGTAACCGGGACAAGACCTACGAGCAGTACTTC,CASSNRDKTYEQYF